Sequencing of this TCR beta chain was carried out in a study of lymphopenia after photon versus proton radiotherapy. V lost 6 bases, J lost 1 base, and 21 bases stayed unmatched. The CDR3 runs 20 residues. In germline, CDR1 is MNHEY, CDR2 SMNVEV (reference sequence). Here immunoSEQ multiplex PCR was the method, and the copy in TCRdb shows in-frame clones only, minus some. The sample lists tens of thousands of clones; approximately 85% were seen once. The sequence derives from a man aged 40-49 years with gastric cancer. The sample in question was peripheral blood, obtained from a patient treated with photon-based radiotherapy. The chain combines TRBV27 with TRBJ1-5, with TRBD1 matching 7 bases. CDR3 DNA: TGTGCCAGCAGCACACCTTCCGATAACAGGGGCAGGGAGAGCAATCAGCCCCAGCATTTT. Its translation: CASSTPSDNRGRESNQPQHF.